The clone carrying this T cell receptor (beta chain) was picked up a small number of times. Amplification of TCR beta CDR3 regions was performed using RNA transcripts as template. RT-PCR in the first round (using the HTBI primer set) targeted the TCR CDR3. Each CDR3 protein gets one entry after TCRdb re-called the multiplex PCR reads with MiXCR. The sample consists of about 640,000 distinct CDR3 sequences, about 20% of them appearing once. This sample is drawn from a study of T cells in Graves' hyperthyroidism and ophthalmopathy. Ophthalmopathy cases scored 3 or more on the Clinical Activity Score and 4 or more on NOSPECS grade, with duration below 3 months. Between the trimmed V and J ends, which lost 0 bases and 3 bases, there was a span of 6 bases. This CDR3 is 13 amino acids long. In germline, CDR1 is LGHNA, CDR2 YSLEER.

The TCR originated in a man aged 25-40 years with Graves' ophthalmopathy. The sequencing input was blood. The J gene is TRBJ2-7, the V gene TRBV4-3; no definite D call. The CDR3: CASSQDIGYEQYF. CDR3 sequence (DNA): TGCGCCAGCAGCCAAGATATCGGCTACGAGCAGTACTTC.